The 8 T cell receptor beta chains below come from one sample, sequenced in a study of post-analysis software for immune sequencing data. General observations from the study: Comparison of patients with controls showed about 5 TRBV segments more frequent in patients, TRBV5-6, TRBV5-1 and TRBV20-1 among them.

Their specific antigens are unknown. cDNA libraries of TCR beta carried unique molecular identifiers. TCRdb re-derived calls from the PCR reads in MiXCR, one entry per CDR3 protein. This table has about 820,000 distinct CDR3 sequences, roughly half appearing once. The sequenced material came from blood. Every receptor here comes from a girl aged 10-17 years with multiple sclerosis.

CDR3 in amino acids: CSGATSGGAQETQYF. CDR3 bases: TGCAGCGGCGCGACTAGCGGGGGGGCCCAAGAGACCCAGTACTTC. V and J are TRBV29-1 and TRBJ2-5, with 14 bases lining up with TRBD2. This CDR3 contains 15 residues. After removal of 7 bases from V and 1 base from J, the junction contained 5 bases not matched to a gene. The germline CDR1 and CDR2 sequences are SQVTM and ANQGSEA.

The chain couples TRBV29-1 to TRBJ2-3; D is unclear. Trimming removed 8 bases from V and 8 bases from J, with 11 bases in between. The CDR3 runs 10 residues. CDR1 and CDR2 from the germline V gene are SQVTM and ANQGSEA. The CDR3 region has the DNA TGCAGCTCCGGCCGTGGTACGCAGTATTTT. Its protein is CSSGRGTQYF.

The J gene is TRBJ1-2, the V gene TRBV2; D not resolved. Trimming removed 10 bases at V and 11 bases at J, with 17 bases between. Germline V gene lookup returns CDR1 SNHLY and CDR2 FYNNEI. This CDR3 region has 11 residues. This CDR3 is CAISLVGRYTF. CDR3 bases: TGTGCCATTTCTTTGGTGGGAAGATACACCTTC.

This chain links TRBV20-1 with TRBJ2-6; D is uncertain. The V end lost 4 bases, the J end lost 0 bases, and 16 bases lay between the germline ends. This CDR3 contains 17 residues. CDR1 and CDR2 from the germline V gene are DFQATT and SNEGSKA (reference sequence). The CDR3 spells CSANWIRAGSGANVLTF. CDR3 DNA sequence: TGCAGTGCTAACTGGATAAGGGCCGGCTCTGGGGCCAACGTCCTGACTTTC.

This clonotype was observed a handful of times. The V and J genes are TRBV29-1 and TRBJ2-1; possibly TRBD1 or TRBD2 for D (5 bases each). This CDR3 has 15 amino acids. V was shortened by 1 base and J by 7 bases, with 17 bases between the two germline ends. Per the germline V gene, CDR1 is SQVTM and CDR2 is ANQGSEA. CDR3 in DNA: TGCAGCGTTGAAGCGGGGCCAGGGTTTGGGAATGAGCAGTTCTTC. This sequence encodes CSVEAGPGFGNEQFF.

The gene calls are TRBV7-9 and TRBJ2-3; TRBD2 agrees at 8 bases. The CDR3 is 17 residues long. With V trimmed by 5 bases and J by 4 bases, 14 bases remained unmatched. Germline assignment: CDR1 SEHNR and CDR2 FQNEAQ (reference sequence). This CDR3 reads CASSPSGGLAHSDTQYF. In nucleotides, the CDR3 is TGTGCCAGCAGCCCGTCTGGCGGACTAGCACATTCAGATACGCAGTATTTT.

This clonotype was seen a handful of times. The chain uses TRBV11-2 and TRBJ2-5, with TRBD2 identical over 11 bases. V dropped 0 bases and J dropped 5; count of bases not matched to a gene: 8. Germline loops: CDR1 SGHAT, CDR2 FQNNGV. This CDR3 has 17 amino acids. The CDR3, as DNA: TGTGCCAGCAGCTTAGATCAGGGACTAGCGGAGTGGGAGACCCAGTACTTC. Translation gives CASSLDQGLAEWETQYF.

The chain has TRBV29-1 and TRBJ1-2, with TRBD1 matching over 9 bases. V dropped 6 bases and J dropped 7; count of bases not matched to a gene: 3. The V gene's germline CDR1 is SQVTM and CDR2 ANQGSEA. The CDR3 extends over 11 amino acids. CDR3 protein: CSVDRGIGYTF. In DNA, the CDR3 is TGCAGCGTGGACAGGGGTATTGGCTACACCTTC.